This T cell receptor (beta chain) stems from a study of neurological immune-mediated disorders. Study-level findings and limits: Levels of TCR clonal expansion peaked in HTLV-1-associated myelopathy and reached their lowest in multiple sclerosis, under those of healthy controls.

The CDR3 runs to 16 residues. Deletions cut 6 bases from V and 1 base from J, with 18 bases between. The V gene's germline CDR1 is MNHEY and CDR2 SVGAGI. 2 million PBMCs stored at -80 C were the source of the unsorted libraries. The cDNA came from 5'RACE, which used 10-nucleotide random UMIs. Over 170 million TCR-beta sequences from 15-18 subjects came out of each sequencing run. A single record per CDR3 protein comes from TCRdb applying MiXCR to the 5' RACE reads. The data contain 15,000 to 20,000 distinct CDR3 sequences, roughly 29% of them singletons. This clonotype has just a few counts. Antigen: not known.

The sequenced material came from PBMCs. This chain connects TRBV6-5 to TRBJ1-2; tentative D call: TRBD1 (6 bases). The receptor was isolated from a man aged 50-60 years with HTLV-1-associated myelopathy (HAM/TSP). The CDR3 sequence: CASRSMDSLFNYGYTF. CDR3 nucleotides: TGTGCCAGCAGGTCGATGGACAGCCTCTTTAACTATGGCTACACCTTC.